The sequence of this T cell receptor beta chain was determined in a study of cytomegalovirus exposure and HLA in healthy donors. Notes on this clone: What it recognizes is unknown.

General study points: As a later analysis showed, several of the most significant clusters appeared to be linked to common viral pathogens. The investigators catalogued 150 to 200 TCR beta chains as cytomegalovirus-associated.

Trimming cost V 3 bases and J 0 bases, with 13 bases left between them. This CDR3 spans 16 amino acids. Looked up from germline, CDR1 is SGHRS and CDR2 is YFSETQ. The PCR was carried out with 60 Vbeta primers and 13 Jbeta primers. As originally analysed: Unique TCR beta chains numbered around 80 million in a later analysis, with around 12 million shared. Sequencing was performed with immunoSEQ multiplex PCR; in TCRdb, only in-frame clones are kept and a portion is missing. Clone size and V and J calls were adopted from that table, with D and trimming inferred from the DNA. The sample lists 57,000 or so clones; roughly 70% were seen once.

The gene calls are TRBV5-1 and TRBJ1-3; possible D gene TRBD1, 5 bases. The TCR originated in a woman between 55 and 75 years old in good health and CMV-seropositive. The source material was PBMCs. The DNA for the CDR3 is TGCGCCAGCAGCTGGGGTCAGGGCCGCTCTGGAAACACCATATATTTT. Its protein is CASSWGQGRSGNTIYF. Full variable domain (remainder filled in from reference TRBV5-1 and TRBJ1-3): KAGVTQTPRYLIKTRGQQVTLSCSPISGHRSVSWYQQTPGQGLQFLFEYFSETQRNKGNFPGRFSGRQFSNSRSEMNVSTLELGDSALYLCASSWGQGRSGNTIYFGEGSWLTVV.